This record looks at one TCR beta chain sequence and its context. The antigen is not known. The authors obtained over 98% purity in all sorted populations. This sample is drawn from a study of beta chain features in type 1 diabetes. Study-level results: In all four CD4+ subsets, TCRB CDR3 length was significantly, moderately reduced in type 1 diabetes.

The CDR3 is 14 residues long. In germline, CDR1 is SGHRS, CDR2 YFSETQ. V was shortened by 0 bases and J by 6 bases, with 10 bases between the two germline ends. Reverse transcription of all isolated RNA meant that expressed TCRB transcripts were sequenced. Assay: immunoSEQ multiplex PCR; the TCRdb copy retains only in-frame clones and omits some. The data contain about 25,000 clones, about 63% of them singletons. This receptor was obtained from a woman aged 40 to 55 with type 1 diabetes. Sample: stem cell memory CD4+ T cells from blood. This chain uses TRBV5-1 with TRBJ2-1, with D uncertain. The CDR3 bases are TGCGCCAGCAGCTTGGCCATTCTACCCAATGAGCAGTTCTTC. It translates to CASSLAILPNEQFF.